These T cell receptor beta chains were read from a single sample in a study of T cells in Graves' hyperthyroidism and ophthalmopathy. MiXCR, run by TCRdb on the multiplex PCR reads, gives a single entry per CDR3 protein. The table includes hundreds of thousands of distinct CDR3 sequences, roughly 20% detected once. The sequenced sample was blood. The receptors shown here come from a woman between 50 and 59 years old with Graves' hyperthyroidism that later progressed to Graves' ophthalmopathy. The CDR3 runs from the conserved cysteine through the conserved F or W. Fields, in order: clone size, D gene, V gene, CDR3 length, J gene, CDR3 DNA, CDR3 protein. D genes are given only for firm matches. Clone size is not always given. Where it is, it says once, few, many or a class for expanded clones.

clone_size: NA; d_call: TRBD2; v_call: TRBV5-1; cdr3_length: 17; j_call: TRBJ2-1; cdr3_nt: TGCGCCAGCAGCTCACGGACTAGCGGGGGGCCAGACAATGAGCAGTTCTTC; cdr3_aa: CASSSRTSGGPDNEQFF
clone_size: NA; d_call: TRBD2; v_call: TRBV11-3; cdr3_length: 16; j_call: TRBJ2-5; cdr3_nt: TGTGCCAGCAGCGCGAGACGAGCGGGGGCACAAGAGACCCAGTACTTC; cdr3_aa: CASSARRAGAQETQYF
clone_size: once; d_call: NA; v_call: TRBV7-9; cdr3_length: 13; j_call: TRBJ2-2; cdr3_nt: TGTGCCAGCAGCTTGTGGGCCACCGGGGAGCTGTTTTTT; cdr3_aa: CASSLWATGELFF
clone_size: many; d_call: NA; v_call: TRBV11-2; cdr3_length: 14; j_call: TRBJ2-5; cdr3_nt: TGTGCCAGCAGCTCAGAATTAGCGTGGGAGACCCAGTACTTC; cdr3_aa: CASSSELAWETQYF
clone_size: many; d_call: NA; v_call: TRBV12-3/TRBV12-4; cdr3_length: 11; j_call: TRBJ2-3; cdr3_nt: TGTGCCAGCATTGGCGTAGATACGCAGTATTTT; cdr3_aa: CASIGVDTQYF
clone_size: many; d_call: NA; v_call: TRBV27; cdr3_length: 13; j_call: TRBJ1-1; cdr3_nt: TGTGCCAGCAGTTTAGGGGGGGCGGCTGAAGCTTTCTTT; cdr3_aa: CASSLGGAAEAFF
clone_size: many; d_call: TRBD1; v_call: TRBV12-3/TRBV12-4; cdr3_length: 16; j_call: TRBJ2-5; cdr3_nt: TGTGCCAGCAGTCCCGGGACAGGGGGTCCACAAGAGACCCAGTACTTC; cdr3_aa: CASSPGTGGPQETQYF
clone_size: NA; d_call: NA; v_call: TRBV19; cdr3_length: 15; j_call: TRBJ1-5; cdr3_nt: TGTGCCAGTAGCTGGGGCAGGCAAAGCAATCAGCCCCAGCATTTT; cdr3_aa: CASSWGRQSNQPQHF
clone_size: few; d_call: TRBD1; v_call: TRBV7-9; cdr3_length: 15; j_call: TRBJ1-6; cdr3_nt: TGTGCCAGCAGCTCTACCGGGACAGGGTATTCACCCCTCCACTTT; cdr3_aa: CASSSTGTGYSPLHF
clone_size: few; d_call: NA; v_call: TRBV7-9; cdr3_length: 15; j_call: TRBJ1-1; cdr3_nt: TGTGCCAGCAGCTTAGAGGCAGGCGCGAACACTGAAGCTTTCTTT; cdr3_aa: CASSLEAGANTEAFF
clone_size: many; d_call: TRBD1; v_call: TRBV18; cdr3_length: 15; j_call: TRBJ1-6; cdr3_nt: TGTGCCAGCTCACAAAGACAGGGCTTATATTCACCCCTCCACTTT; cdr3_aa: CASSQRQGLYSPLHF
clone_size: many; d_call: NA; v_call: TRBV12-3/TRBV12-4; cdr3_length: 17; j_call: TRBJ2-2; cdr3_nt: TGTGCCAGCAGTCTCACCGGACCGTCGGATAACACCGGGGAGCTGTTTTTT; cdr3_aa: CASSLTGPSDNTGELFF
clone_size: NA; d_call: TRBD2; v_call: TRBV11-2; cdr3_length: 17; j_call: TRBJ2-1; cdr3_nt: TGTGCCAGCAGCTTGGTGGGACTAGCGGGAGGAAACAATGAGCAGTTCTTC; cdr3_aa: CASSLVGLAGGNNEQFF
clone_size: NA; d_call: NA; v_call: TRBV11-2; cdr3_length: 15; j_call: TRBJ1-5; cdr3_nt: TGTGCCAGCAGCCCAGGTGTGGGGGCTGGACAGCCCCAGCATTTT; cdr3_aa: CASSPGVGAGQPQHF
clone_size: few; d_call: NA; v_call: TRBV24-1; cdr3_length: 16; j_call: TRBJ2-2; cdr3_nt: TGTGCCACCAGTGATGCTAAAGAACTGAACACCGGGGAGCTGTTTTTT; cdr3_aa: CATSDAKELNTGELFF
clone_size: NA; d_call: NA; v_call: TRBV6-1; cdr3_length: 16; j_call: TRBJ2-1; cdr3_nt: TGTGCCAGCAGCCTCTCTTGGACAACCCCCTGGAATGAGCAGTTCTTC; cdr3_aa: CASSLSWTTPWNEQFF